The 5 T cell receptor beta chains presented below share a single source sample, sequenced in a study of Graves' ophthalmopathy and Graves' hyperthyroidism. RNA served as the template for amplifying TCR beta CDR3 regions. HTBI-primed first-round RT-PCR preceded second-round multiplex PCR. TCRdb re-derived calls from the multiplex PCR reads in MiXCR, one entry per CDR3 protein. The repertoire holds 500,000 to 800,000 distinct CDR3 sequences, with roughly 39% as singletons. Sequenced input: peripheral blood. Every receptor here comes from an adult man with Graves' ophthalmopathy.

This clonotype was detected a few times. The rearrangement uses TRBV7-9 and TRBJ2-3; D is uncertain. Trimming took 0 bases from V and 1 from J, leaving 8 bases between them. Germline V gives CDR1 SEHNR, CDR2 FQNEAQ (reference sequence). This CDR3 region has 15 residues. The DNA of the CDR3 is TGTGCCAGCAGCTTAGCCCCAAGGGGCACAGATACGCAGTATTTT. It is translated as CASSLAPRGTDTQYF.

The chain combines TRBV2 with TRBJ1-2, with D tentatively TRBD1 (5 bases). Trimming cost V 5 bases and J 12 bases, with 10 bases left between them. Looked up from germline, CDR1 is SNHLY and CDR2 is FYNNEI. The CDR3 totals 10 residues. CDR3 nucleotide sequence: TGTGCCAGCAGTCCTACAGGCAACACCTTC. It specifies CASSPTGNTF.

The chain joins TRBV5-1 to TRBJ1-2; D uncertain. This CDR3 spans 15 amino acids. The ends were cut back, 10 bases at V and 3 bases at J, with 22 bases in the middle. Germline assignment: CDR1 SGHRS and CDR2 YFSETQ. CDR3 coding DNA: TGCGCCTTACTGAGATGGGTCCCTCCGCACTATGGCTACACCTTC. Its protein is CALLRWVPPHYGYTF.

V and J are TRBV25-1 and TRBJ2-7; no clear D gene. The end of the DNA fits TRBJ2-1 better, so the J call may be wrong. In germline, CDR1 is MGHDK, CDR2 SYGVNS. This CDR3 has 13 amino acids. CDR3 loop: CASSSMERNEQFF. CDR3 nucleotides: TGTGCCAGCAGCTCCATGGAGAGGAATGAGCAGTTCTTC.

This clonotype was picked up a small number of times. The V and J genes are TRBV9 and TRBJ2-7; 9 bases fit TRBD2. Trimming removed 2 bases from V and 5 bases from J; junction bases left unmatched: 8. The germline V gene encodes CDR1 SGDLS and CDR2 YYNGEE. The CDR3 consists of 15 residues. This CDR3 reads CASSVGSSGVDEQYF. CDR3 DNA: TGTGCCAGCAGCGTTGGCTCTAGCGGGGTGGACGAGCAGTACTTC.